The 5 T cell receptor beta chains below all came from one sample that was sequenced in a study of blood T cell repertoires in COVID-19. Libraries were prepared by immunoSEQ multiplex PCR; TCRdb keeps only in-frame clonotypes and omits some of them. The sample holds about 180,000 clones, about four fifths seen once. Material for sequencing was peripheral blood. The receptor set was obtained from a man between 65 and 79 years old with active or convalescent COVID-19.

This sequence joins TRBV5-1 and TRBJ2-3, with D uncertain. The V and J ends lost 0 bases and 1 base respectively, with 9 bases between them. Germline CDR1 SGHRS, CDR2 YFSETQ. This CDR3 has 15 residues. This CDR3 is CASSLGLDGTDTQYF. CDR3 DNA: TGCGCCAGCAGCTTGGGGCTAGATGGCACAGATACGCAGTATTTT.

This chain uses TRBV7-2 with TRBJ2-3, with TRBD2 matching 10 bases. The CDR3 has 16 amino acids. J gave up 1 base and V 0 bases, and 1 base lay outside the gene matches. Germline V gene lookup returns CDR1 SGHTA and CDR2 FQGNSA. The CDR3 DNA sequence: TGTGCCAGCAGCTTAGCACTAGCGGGGCGCACAGATACGCAGTATTTT. This translates into CASSLALAGRTDTQYF. Together with reference TRBV7-2 and TRBJ2-3, the CDR3 gives the full variable domain: GAGVSQSPSNKVTEKGKDVELRCDPISGHTALYWYRQSLGQGLEFLIYFQGNSAPDKSGLPSDRFSAERTGGSVSTLTIQRTQQEDSAVYLCASSLALAGRTDTQYFGPGTRLTVL.

V is TRBV9 and J is TRBJ1-2; the match to TRBD1 covers 8 bases. Germline trimming cut 3 bases from V and 8 bases from J; bases unmatched to any gene: 9. Per the germline V gene, CDR1 is SGDLS and CDR2 is YYNGEE. The CDR3 is made up of 14 amino acids. Here the CDR3 DNA reads TGTGCCAGCAGCGCCTCGACAGGGGTGGAGGGCTACACCTTC. Its protein product is CASSASTGVEGYTF.

V is TRBV7-8 and J is TRBJ2-5, with 7 nucleotides matching TRBD1. J gave up 4 bases and V 5 bases, and 10 bases lay outside the gene matches. Germline V CDR1 and CDR2: SGHVS, FQNEAQ. This CDR3 spans 15 amino acids. The CDR3 DNA reads as TGTGCCAGCAGCCGTTTTCCGGGACAGTTAGAGACCCAGTACTTC. Amino acid sequence: CASSRFPGQLETQYF.

The rearrangement uses TRBV5-4 and TRBJ1-2; D not resolved. The CDR3 contains 14 residues. CDR1 is SGHNT, CDR2 YYREEE, per germline (reference sequence). V was trimmed by 8 bases and J by 0 bases, leaving 14 bases between them. Here the CDR3 DNA reads TGTGCCAGTTCTCTCACTGCAACTAACTATGGCTACACCTTC. It encodes CASSLTATNYGYTF. Complete variable domain (other parts from reference TRBV5-4 and TRBJ1-2): ETGVTQSPTHLIKTRGQQVTLRCSSQSGHNTVSWYQQALGQGPQFIFQYYREEENGRGNFPPRFSGLQFPNYSSELNVNALELDDSALYLCASSLTATNYGYTFGSGTRLTVV.